The 27 T cell receptor beta chains in this list originate from one sample, sequenced in a study of graft-versus-host responses after intestinal transplantation. Sequenced by immunoSEQ multiplex PCR; TCRdb stores in-frame clones only, minus some. Counted here are 7,600 or so clones, roughly four fifths occurring once; the ten biggest clones make up about a tenth. Processed graft tissue released its intraepithelial and lamina propria lymphocytes. Source: ileum tissue, taken around 130 days after transplant. The receptors here all came from a human patient who received an intestinal transplant, so some T cells may come from the graft donor.

This chain joins TRBV4-1 and TRBJ1-2; TRBD1 is a possible D gene (6 bases). The CDR3 has 17 residues. The germline V and J ends were trimmed by 4 bases and 4 bases, with 22 bases remaining between them. Germline V gives CDR1 MGHRA, CDR2 YSYEKL. CDR3 DNA sequence: TGCGCCAGCAGCCTTCCCTCGAACCACCGGGGGCCCTATGGCTACACCTTC. It yields the protein CASSLPSNHRGPYGYTF.

The chain recombines TRBV5-1 with TRBJ2-5; no firm D call. V shed 1 base and J shed 5 bases, with 9 bases lying between them. Germline V lookup: CDR1 SGHRS, CDR2 YFSETQ. The CDR3 length is 13 residues. The CDR3 region is CASSLNGKETQYF. The DNA of the CDR3 is TGCGCCAGCAGCTTGAATGGGAAGGAGACCCAGTACTTC.

The V gene is TRBV18, the J gene TRBJ2-3, with a possible D match to TRBD2 (7 bases). The germline V and J ends were trimmed by 0 bases and 5 bases, with 12 bases remaining between them. CDR3 length equals 15 residues. The germline V gene has CDR1 KGHSH and CDR2 LQKENI. This CDR3 reads CASSPPTGGRDTQYF. As DNA, the CDR3 is TGTGCCAGCTCACCACCCACGGGGGGCAGAGATACGCAGTATTTT.

V and J are TRBV28 and TRBJ1-3, with 7 nucleotides matching TRBD1. The CDR3 consists of 16 residues. Losses at the gene ends were 5 bases for V and 0 bases for J; bases not matched to a gene: 7. Germline V CDR1 and CDR2: MDHEN, SYDVKM. CDR3 protein: CASSQGGLSSGNTIYF. DNA of the CDR3: TGTGCCAGCAGTCAGGGGGGCCTGAGCTCTGGAAACACCATATATTTT. Supplemented by reference TRBV28 and TRBJ1-3, the full variable domain reads DVKVTQSSRYLVKRTGEKVFLECVQDMDHENMFWYRQDPGLGLRLIYFSYDVKMKEKGDIPEGYSVSREKKERFSLILESASTNQTSMYLCASSQGGLSSGNTIYFGEGSWLTVV.

This clone has more than one count but fewer than ten. The same CDR3 can be traced to other DNA sequences in this sample. The chain has TRBV5-1 and TRBJ1-3; D ambiguous. Germline V gene sequence: CDR1 SGHRS, CDR2 YFSETQ. CDR3 size: 14 residues. The germline V and J ends were trimmed by 0 bases and 2 bases, with 6 bases remaining between them. The CDR3 spells CASSLGGTGNTIYF. DNA for the CDR3: TGCGCCAGCAGCTTGGGTGGCACTGGAAACACCATATATTTT.

The chain employs TRBV19 and TRBJ2-7; the D is unclear. V lost 7 bases, J lost 3 bases, and 10 bases lay in between. This CDR3 comprises 12 residues. The germline V gene has CDR1 LNHDA and CDR2 SQIVND (reference sequence). CDR3 protein: CASKGNDYEQYF. In DNA form, the CDR3 reads TGTGCCAGTAAAGGGAATGACTACGAGCAGTACTTC.

This clone was seen only once. CDR3 loop: CASDRENTEAFF. CDR3 nucleotides: TGTGCCAGCGACAGGGAGAACACTGAAGCTTTCTTT. The genes are TRBV2 and TRBJ1-1, with 7 bases that match TRBD1. This CDR3 has 12 amino acids. Germline V gives CDR1 SNHLY, CDR2 FYNNEI. Losses at the gene ends were 8 bases for V and 1 base for J; bases not matched to a gene: 1. The whole variable domain, filled in from reference TRBV2 and TRBJ1-1, reads EPEVTQTPSHQVTQMGQEVILRCVPISNHLYFYWYRQILGQKVEFLVSFYNNEISEKSEIFDDQFSVERPDGSNFTLKIRSTKLEDSAMYFCASDRENTEAFFGQGTRLTVV.

This chain connects TRBV4-1 to TRBJ1-6; D is ambiguous. Trimming took 1 base from V and 7 from J, leaving 11 bases between them. The CDR3 length is 15 residues. Germline V lookup: CDR1 MGHRA, CDR2 YSYEKL. The DNA of the CDR3 is TGCGCCAGCAGCCAAGGTTCGGCCCCCAATTCACCCCTCCACTTT. Amino acid sequence: CASSQGSAPNSPLHF.

This clone was recorded a few times. J is TRBJ2-2 and V is TRBV5-4; 7 positions match TRBD2. The V and J ends lost 5 bases and 6 bases, in that order; junction bases with no gene match: 13. Germline CDR1 and CDR2: SGHNT and YYREEE (reference sequence). This CDR3 is built from 16 residues. CDR3 in amino acids: CASSVVAGEKSGELFF. CDR3 bases: TGTGCCAGCAGTGTTGTGGCGGGGGAAAAATCCGGGGAGCTGTTTTTT. Using reference TRBV5-4 and TRBJ2-2 for the parts outside the CDR3, the full variable domain is ETGVTQSPTHLIKTRGQQVTLRCSSQSGHNTVSWYQQALGQGPQFIFQYYREEENGRGNFPPRFSGLQFPNYSSELNVNALELDDSALYLCASSVVAGEKSGELFFGEGSRLTVL.

This chain uses TRBV7-9 with TRBJ2-2; 7 nucleotides match TRBD2. Germline lookup yields CDR1 SEHNR and CDR2 FQNEAQ (reference sequence). This CDR3 comprises 17 residues. J lost 4 bases, V lost 5 bases, and 13 bases had no gene match. CDR3 amino acids: CASSASGDAISTGELFF. The CDR3 nucleotides read TGTGCCAGCAGCGCGAGCGGGGACGCGATCAGCACCGGGGAGCTGTTTTTT. The whole variable domain, filled in from reference TRBV7-9 and TRBJ2-2, reads DTGVSQNPRHKITKRGQNVTFRCDPISEHNRLYWYRQTLGQGPEFLTYFQNEAQLEKSRLLSDRFSAERPKGSFSTLEIQRTEQGDSAMYLCASSASGDAISTGELFFGEGSRLTVL.

CDR3 coding DNA: TGTGCCAGCAGCTTAACGGGGACTAGCGGCTCCTACGAGCAGTACTTC. Translating it yields CASSLTGTSGSYEQYF. The gene calls are TRBV7-3 and TRBJ2-7; TRBD2 aligns across 11 bases. Per germline, CDR1 SGHTA and CDR2 FQGTGA. V lost 0 bases to trimming and J lost 0 bases; unmatched junction nucleotides: 1. CDR3 length: 16 amino acids. Supplemented by reference TRBV7-3 and TRBJ2-7, the full variable domain reads GAGVSQTPSNKVTEKGKYVELRCDPISGHTALYWYRQSLGQGPEFLIYFQGTGAADDSGLPNDRFFAVRPEGSVSTLKIQRTERGDSAVYLCASSLTGTSGSYEQYFGPGTRLTVT.

V is TRBV4-2 and J is TRBJ2-3, with D unclear. The germline V gene has CDR1 LGHNA and CDR2 YNFKEQ. CDR3 length equals 15 residues. The germline V and J ends were trimmed by 2 bases and 6 bases, with 15 bases remaining between them. CDR3 loop: CASSQNPSPGDTQYF. Here the CDR3 DNA reads TGTGCCAGCAGCCAAAACCCTAGTCCCGGGGATACGCAGTATTTT.

V usage is TRBV5-1 and J usage is TRBJ2-7; 11 nucleotides match TRBD1. CDR1 SGHRS and CDR2 YFSETQ come from the germline V gene. Unmatched junction bases numbered 7, after V lost 0 bases and J lost 5 bases. There are 16 residues in the CDR3. The CDR3 reads CASSLVTGQGAHEQYF. The CDR3 DNA sequence: TGCGCCAGCAGCTTGGTTACCGGACAGGGGGCCCACGAGCAGTACTTC.

The chain has TRBV18 and TRBJ1-2, with a tentative D call TRBD1 (6 bases). Germline CDR1 KGHSH, CDR2 LQKENI. The V end was cut by 3 bases, the J end by 8 bases, with 13 bases between. The CDR3 loop spans 13 amino acids. The CDR3 region is CASSPDQGKGYTF. The CDR3 DNA is TGTGCCAGCTCACCGGACCAGGGGAAGGGCTACACCTTC.

The V and J genes are TRBV4-1 and TRBJ2-1; 11 nucleotides align to TRBD2. With V trimmed by 1 base and J by 4 bases, 0 bases remained unmatched. CDR1 and CDR2 (germline): MGHRA, YSYEKL. This CDR3 has 15 amino acids. The CDR3 loop reads CASSQGTSGYNEQFF. CDR3 coding DNA: TGCGCCAGCAGCCAAGGGACTAGCGGGTACAATGAGCAGTTCTTC.

This clone was seen a single time. This chain joins TRBV6-1 and TRBJ2-2; D perhaps matches TRBD2 (6 bases). Trimming took 4 bases from V and 1 from J, leaving 13 bases between them. This CDR3 comprises 16 residues. In germline, CDR1 is MNHNS, CDR2 SASEGT. The CDR3 nucleotides read TGTGCCAGCAGTGTCCGTGGAGGGGTGAACACCGGGGAGCTGTTTTTT. As protein: CASSVRGGVNTGELFF.

The chain is built from TRBV9 and TRBJ2-4; TRBD1 is a possible D gene (5 bases). The V gene's germline CDR1 is SGDLS and CDR2 YYNGEE. The V end was cut by 5 bases, the J end by 0 bases, with 15 bases between. CDR3 length: 16 residues. The CDR3 reads CASSPHLQGAKNIQYF. As DNA, the CDR3 is TGTGCCAGCAGTCCTCATCTTCAGGGAGCCAAAAACATTCAGTACTTC.

The rearrangement links TRBV5-4 to TRBJ2-2; 8 bases are a match to TRBD2. V lost 5 bases, J lost 6 bases, and 15 bases stayed unmatched. This CDR3 comprises 17 residues. CDR1 is SGHNT and CDR2 is YYREEE in the germline V gene (reference sequence). As DNA, the CDR3 is TGTGCCAGCAGTATTGGCGGGGGACTAGGCACTCCCGGGGAGCTGTTTTTT. Amino acids: CASSIGGGLGTPGELFF.

The chain has TRBV5-1 and TRBJ2-3; D perhaps matches TRBD2 (7 bases). Germline assignment: CDR1 SGHRS and CDR2 YFSETQ. The CDR3 loop spans 16 amino acids. Between the trimmed V and J ends, which lost 5 bases and 2 bases, there was a span of 18 bases. CDR3 in amino acids: CASRGGAGVLTDTQYF. CDR3 coding DNA: TGCGCCAGCAGAGGGGGGGCGGGGGTCCTCACAGATACGCAGTATTTT.

This clone was found once. The chain combines TRBV6-1 with TRBJ1-2; D not certain. V was trimmed by 5 bases and J by 3 bases, leaving 10 bases between them. The CDR3 contains 13 residues. CDR1 MNHNS and CDR2 SASEGT come from the germline V gene. The CDR3 protein is CASSLFSDYGYTF. The CDR3 DNA follows: TGTGCCAGCAGTCTCTTTTCCGACTATGGCTACACCTTC.

This clone was recorded once. The chain carries TRBV10-3 and TRBJ1-2; weak D call: TRBD1 (6 bases). The germline gives CDR1 ENHRY, CDR2 SYGVKD. Trimming took off 3 bases at V and 5 bases at J, with 7 bases between the two ends. The CDR3 is 12 residues long. The CDR3 spells CAISEGGYGYTF. The CDR3 DNA reads TGTGCCATCAGTGAAGGGGGATATGGCTACACCTTC.

CDR3 nucleotide sequence: TGTGCCAGCAGCTTACGTCTAGCGGGGGGGCCCGGGGAGCTGTTTTTT. This gives the protein CASSLRLAGGPGELFF. J is TRBJ2-2 and V is TRBV7-2; 12 nucleotides agree with TRBD2. With 2 bases clipped from V and 6 bases from J, the junction kept 4 bases outside the gene matches. This CDR3 contains 16 residues. In germline, CDR1 is SGHTA, CDR2 FQGNSA.

The sample holds one count of this clone. In nucleotides, the CDR3 is TGTGCCAGCAGGGACAGGGGGGGCTACACCTTC. Translated, it gives CASRDRGGYTF. This rearrangement joins TRBV2 to TRBJ1-2; 10 bases map to TRBD1. The CDR3 totals 11 residues. J gave up 8 bases and V 6 bases, and 0 bases lay outside the gene matches. Germline V gene data show CDR1 as SNHLY and CDR2 as FYNNEI.

CDR3 bases: TGTGCCAGCAGCCTGTGGACAGGGTCCTACAATGAGCAGTTCTTC. This translates into CASSLWTGSYNEQFF. The chain has TRBV11-2 and TRBJ2-1, with TRBD1 identical over 8 bases. The J segment lost 1 base and the V segment lost 5 bases, leaving 4 bases of the junction unmatched. CDR3 length: 15 amino acids. CDR1 SGHAT and CDR2 FQNNGV come from the germline V gene.

This rearrangement joins TRBV19 to TRBJ2-7, with 10 bases identical to TRBD1. The V gene's germline CDR1 is LNHDA and CDR2 SQIVND (reference sequence). J lost 3 bases, V lost 10 bases, and 9 bases had no gene match. The CDR3 extends over 14 amino acids. The CDR3 DNA sequence: TGTGCCACTGAACCGACAGGGGGCATCTACGAGCAGTACTTC. This codes for CATEPTGGIYEQYF.

This sequence joins TRBV6-5 and TRBJ2-7; tentatively, D is TRBD1 or TRBD2 (5 bases each). V was cut by 8 bases and J by 3 bases, with 17 bases left in between. Germline lookup yields CDR1 MNHEY and CDR2 SVGAGI. The CDR3 covers 14 residues. For the CDR3, the DNA is TGTGCCAGCGGACCGGGTGGTGGGGGCTACGAGCAGTACTTC. It encodes CASGPGGGGYEQYF.

The chain combines TRBV19 with TRBJ2-7; D remains ambiguous. The CDR3 extends over 14 amino acids. The ends were cut back, 7 bases at V and 0 bases at J, with 13 bases in the middle. Per germline, CDR1 LNHDA and CDR2 SQIVND (reference sequence). The CDR3 here is CASKKAASSYEQYF. CDR3 bases: TGTGCCAGTAAGAAGGCGGCGAGCTCCTACGAGCAGTACTTC.